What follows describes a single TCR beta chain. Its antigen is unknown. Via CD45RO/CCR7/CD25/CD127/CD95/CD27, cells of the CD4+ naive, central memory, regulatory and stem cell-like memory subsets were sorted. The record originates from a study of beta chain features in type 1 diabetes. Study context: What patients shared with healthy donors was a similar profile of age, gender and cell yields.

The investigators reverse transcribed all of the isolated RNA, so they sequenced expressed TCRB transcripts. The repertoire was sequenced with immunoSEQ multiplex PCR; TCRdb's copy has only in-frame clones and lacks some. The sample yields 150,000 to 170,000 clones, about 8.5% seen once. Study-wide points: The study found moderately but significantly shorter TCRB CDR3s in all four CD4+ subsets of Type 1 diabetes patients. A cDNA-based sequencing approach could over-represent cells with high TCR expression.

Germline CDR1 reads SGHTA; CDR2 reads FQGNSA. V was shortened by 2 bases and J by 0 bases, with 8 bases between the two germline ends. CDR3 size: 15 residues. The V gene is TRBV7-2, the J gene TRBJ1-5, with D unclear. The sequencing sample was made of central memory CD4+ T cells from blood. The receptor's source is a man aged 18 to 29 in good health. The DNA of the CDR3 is TGTGCCAGCAGCTTATATCAGGATAGCAATCAGCCCCAGCATTTT. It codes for CASSLYQDSNQPQHF.